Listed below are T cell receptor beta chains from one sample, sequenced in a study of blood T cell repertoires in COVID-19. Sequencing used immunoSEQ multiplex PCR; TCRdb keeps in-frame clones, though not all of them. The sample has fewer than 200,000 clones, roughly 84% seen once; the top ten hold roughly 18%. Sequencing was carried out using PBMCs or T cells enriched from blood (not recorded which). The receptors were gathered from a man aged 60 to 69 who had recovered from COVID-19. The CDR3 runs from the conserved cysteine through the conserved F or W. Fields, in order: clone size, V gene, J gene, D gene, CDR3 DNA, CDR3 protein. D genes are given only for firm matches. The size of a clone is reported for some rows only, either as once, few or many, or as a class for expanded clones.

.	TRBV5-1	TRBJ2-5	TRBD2	TGCGCCAGCAGTCTTAGCGGGACCCGGGGGGAGACCCAGTACTTC	CASSLSGTRGETQYF
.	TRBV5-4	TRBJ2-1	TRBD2	TGTGCCAGCAGCTTGGTAGCGGGGGGGCCTAGTGAGCAGTTCTTC	CASSLVAGGPSEQFF
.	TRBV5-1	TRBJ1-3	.	TGCGCCAGCAGCCCAATACAGGTTTTCTCTGGAAACACCATATATTTT	CASSPIQVFSGNTIYF
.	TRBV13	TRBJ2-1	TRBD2	TGTGCCAGCAGCTTAAGCTGGCCTCCGGGGCTAGCGGGAGAGGGGCATGAGCAGTTCTTC	CASSLSWPPGLAGEGHEQFF
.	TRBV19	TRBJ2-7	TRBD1	TGTGCCAGTAGCCCGGGACAGGGGGCAGGGGAGCAGTACTTC	CASSPGQGAGEQYF
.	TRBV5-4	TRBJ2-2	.	TGTGCCAGCAGTCGTAGTGGGGCTGGCACCGGGGAGCTGTTTTTT	CASSRSGAGTGELFF
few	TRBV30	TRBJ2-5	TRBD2	TGTGCCTGGAGTTTCCTAGCGGATGGGGAGACCCAGTACTTC	CAWSFLADGETQYF
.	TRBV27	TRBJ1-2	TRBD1	TGTGCCAGCAGTCGACAGGCCGGGACAGAGCGTTATGGCTACACCTTC	CASSRQAGTERYGYTF
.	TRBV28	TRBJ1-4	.	TGTGCCAGCAGTTTACTGACAGCAACTAATGAAAAACTGTTTTTT	CASSLLTATNEKLFF
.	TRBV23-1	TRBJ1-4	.	TGCGCCAGCAGTCATAGGCAGGGTGGCGACTTAAGTGAAAAACTGTTTTTT	CASSHRQGGDLSEKLFF
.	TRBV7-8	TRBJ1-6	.	TGTGCCAGCAGCCCAACAGGGCCCACATATCGCTATAATTCACCCCTCCACTTT	CASSPTGPTYRYNSPLHF
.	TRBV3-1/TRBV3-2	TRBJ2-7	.	TGTGCCAGCAGCCCCTATAGAGACTCCTACGAGCAGTACTTC	CASSPYRDSYEQYF
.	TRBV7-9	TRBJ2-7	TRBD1	TGTGCCAGCAGCTTCGGTCGGACAGGGTCGAACGAGCAGTACTTC	CASSFGRTGSNEQYF
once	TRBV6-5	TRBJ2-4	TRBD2	TGTGCCAGCAGACGACTAGCGGAGGCCAAAAACATTCAGTACTTC	CASRRLAEAKNIQYF
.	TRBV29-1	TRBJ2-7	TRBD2	TGCAGCGTTTACGGAGCGGGAGCATCCTACGAGCAGTACTTC	CSVYGAGASYEQYF
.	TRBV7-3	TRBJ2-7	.	TGTGCCAGCAGCCCGCAGGGTTTTTACTACGAGCAGTACTTC	CASSPQGFYYEQYF
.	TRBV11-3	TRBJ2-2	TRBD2	TGTGCCAGCAGCTTAGGACTAGCGGGTACCGGGGAGCTGTTTTTT	CASSLGLAGTGELFF
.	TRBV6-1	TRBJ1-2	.	TGTGCCAGCAGTGAGAGCCACTCGGTCAGGACTTATGGCTACACCTTC	CASSESHSVRTYGYTF
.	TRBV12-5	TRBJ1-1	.	TGTGCTAGTGGGCAGGGATCGTCGGCTTTCTTT	CASGQGSSAFF
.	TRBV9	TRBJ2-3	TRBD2	TGTGCCAGCAGCGTAGTTAGCGGGGGGGCGGATACGCAGTATTTT	CASSVVSGGADTQYF
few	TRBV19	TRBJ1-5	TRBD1	TGTGCCAGTAGTATTGTCAGGGGGAATCAGCCCCAGCATTTT	CASSIVRGNQPQHF
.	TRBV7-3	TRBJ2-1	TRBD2	TGTGCCAGCAGCTTAGCCCCGACTAGCGGGAATGAGCAGTTCTTC	CASSLAPTSGNEQFF
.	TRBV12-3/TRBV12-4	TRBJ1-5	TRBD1	TGTGCCAGCAGACAGGGGCGCAATCAGCCCCAGCATTTT	CASRQGRNQPQHF
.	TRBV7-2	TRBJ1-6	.	TGTGCCAGCAGCCCTATTCTTGACATTTACTATAATTCACCCCTCCACTTT	CASSPILDIYYNSPLHF
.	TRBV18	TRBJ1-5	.	TGTGCCAGCTCACGGCTCGCCATGGGAGGGGATCAGCCCCAGCATTTT	CASSRLAMGGDQPQHF
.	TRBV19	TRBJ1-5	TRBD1	TGTGCCAGTAGCCCGACAGGGAACCAGCCCCAGCATTTT	CASSPTGNQPQHF
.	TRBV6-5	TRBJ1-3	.	TGTGCCAGCAGTTACTCCCAGTTTGCTGGAAACACCATATATTTT	CASSYSQFAGNTIYF
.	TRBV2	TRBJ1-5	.	TGTGCCAGCAGTGGTCCACTTAGCAATCAGCCCCAGCATTTT	CASSGPLSNQPQHF
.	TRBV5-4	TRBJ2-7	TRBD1	TGTGCCAGCAGCTTACGACAGGGGGCTTACGAGCAGTACTTC	CASSLRQGAYEQYF
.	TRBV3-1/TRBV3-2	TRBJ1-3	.	TGTGCCAGCAGTCCACCGATCGCCAGGGCTTATGGAAACACCATATATTTT	CASSPPIARAYGNTIYF
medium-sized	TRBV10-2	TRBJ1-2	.	TGCGCCAGCAGTGGCTATAATAACTATGGCTACACCTTC	CASSGYNNYGYTF
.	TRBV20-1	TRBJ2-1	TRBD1	TGCAGTGCTAGTGGACAGGTCAACTACAATGAGCAGTTCTTC	CSASGQVNYNEQFF
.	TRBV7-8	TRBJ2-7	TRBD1	TGTGCCAGCAGCTTAGCGGGGACAGGGAGCTCCTACGAGCAGTACTTC	CASSLAGTGSSYEQYF
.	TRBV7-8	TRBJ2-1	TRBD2	TGTGCCAGCAGCTTAGTTTCGGTGACTAGCGGGAGGGCCATATACAATGAGCAGTTCTTC	CASSLVSVTSGRAIYNEQFF
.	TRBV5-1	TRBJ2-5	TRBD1	TGCGCCAGCAGCATGGACAGGGGAGCTTCTTCCCAAGAGACCCAGTACTTC	CASSMDRGASSQETQYF
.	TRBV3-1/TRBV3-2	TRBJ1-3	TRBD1	TGTGCCAGCAGCAACAGACAGGGGATTGGGTCTGGAAACACCATATATTTT	CASSNRQGIGSGNTIYF
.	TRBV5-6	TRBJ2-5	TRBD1	TGTGCCAGCAGCTACGGGACAGGACAAGAGACCCAGTACTTC	CASSYGTGQETQYF
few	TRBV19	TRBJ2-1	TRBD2	TGTGCCAGTAGTATCGGTCCCCGGGGGGGCCGGGATGAGCAGTTCTTC	CASSIGPRGGRDEQFF
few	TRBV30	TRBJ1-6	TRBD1	TGTGCCTGGAGCCGACAGGGTGATGGTTCACCCCTCCACTTT	CAWSRQGDGSPLHF
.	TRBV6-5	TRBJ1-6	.	TGTGCCAGCAGCGCCGGGGTGGGTACGAATTCACCCCTCCACTTT	CASSAGVGTNSPLHF
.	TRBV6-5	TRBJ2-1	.	TGTGCCACCTCGGACTTGTACAATGAGCAGTTCTTC	CATSDLYNEQFF
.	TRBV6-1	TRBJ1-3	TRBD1	TGTGCCAGCAGTGAGGGACAGGGGGCCCTCGGTGGGTGGAACACCATATATTTT	CASSEGQGALGGWNTIYF
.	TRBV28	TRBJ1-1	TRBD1	TGTGCCAGCAGCTCTTCTGGGACAGGGTACACTGAAGCTTTCTTT	CASSSSGTGYTEAFF